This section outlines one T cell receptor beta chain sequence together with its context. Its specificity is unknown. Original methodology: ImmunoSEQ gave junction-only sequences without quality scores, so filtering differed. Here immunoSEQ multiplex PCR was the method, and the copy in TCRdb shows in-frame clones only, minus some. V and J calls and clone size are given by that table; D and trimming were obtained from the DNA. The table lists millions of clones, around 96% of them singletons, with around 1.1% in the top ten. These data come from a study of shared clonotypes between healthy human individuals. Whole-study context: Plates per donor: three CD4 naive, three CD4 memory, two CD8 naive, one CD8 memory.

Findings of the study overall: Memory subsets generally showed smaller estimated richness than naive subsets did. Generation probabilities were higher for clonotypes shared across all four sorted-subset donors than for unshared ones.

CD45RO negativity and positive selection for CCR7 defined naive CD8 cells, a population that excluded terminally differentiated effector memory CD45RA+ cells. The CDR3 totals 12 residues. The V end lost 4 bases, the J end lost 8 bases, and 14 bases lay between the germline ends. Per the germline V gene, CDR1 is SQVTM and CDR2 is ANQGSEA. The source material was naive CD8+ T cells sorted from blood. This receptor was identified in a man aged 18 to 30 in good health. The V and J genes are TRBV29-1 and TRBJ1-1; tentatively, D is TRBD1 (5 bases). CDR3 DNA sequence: TGCAGCGTTGTAGAAGGGGCGGAGGAAGCTTTCTTT. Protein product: CSVVEGAEEAFF.